One and the same sample provided the 16 T cell receptor beta chains below, sequenced in a study of blood T cell repertoires in COVID-19. Profiled with immunoSEQ multiplex PCR; TCRdb holds only in-frame clones, not every one. The sample contains 200,000 to 250,000 clones, just under 85% of which appear only once. Sample: PBMCs or T cells enriched from blood (not recorded which). The receptors were sampled from a woman aged 40 to 50 with acute COVID-19.

J is TRBJ2-2 and V is TRBV27; no definite D call. Between the trimmed V and J ends, which lost 3 bases and 3 bases, there was a span of 8 bases. The CDR3 has 14 residues. CDR1 and CDR2 from the germline V gene are MNHEY and SMNVEV (reference sequence). This chain's CDR3 is CASSFTVDTGELFF. The DNA for the CDR3 is TGTGCCAGCAGTTTTACGGTGGACACCGGGGAGCTGTTTTTT.

V usage is TRBV9 and J usage is TRBJ2-2, with D unresolved. V lost 1 base to trimming and J lost 6 bases, with 10 bases between them. Germline V lookup: CDR1 SGDLS, CDR2 YYNGEE. The CDR3 is 14 residues long. The CDR3 is CASSVQAYAGELFF. The CDR3 DNA reads TGTGCCAGCAGCGTACAGGCCTATGCCGGGGAGCTGTTTTTT.

CDR3 protein: CASSAQGLGGYTF. In DNA form, the CDR3 reads TGTGCCAGCAGCGCCCAGGGGCTTGGTGGCTACACCTTC. The chain recombines TRBV13 with TRBJ1-2; TRBD1 is a possible D gene (6 bases). The CDR3 is 13 residues long. CDR1 PRHDT and CDR2 FYEKMQ come from the germline V gene (reference sequence). The ends were cut back, 5 bases at V and 7 bases at J, with 14 bases in the middle.

The V and J genes are TRBV28 and TRBJ1-2, with unresolved D. Germline values: CDR1 MDHEN, CDR2 SYDVKM. Deletions cut 6 bases from V and 3 bases from J, with 5 bases between. The CDR3 is 11 amino acids. The CDR3 bases are TGTGCCAGCAGGAGAGACTATGGCTACACCTTC. Protein: CASRRDYGYTF.

The chain recombines TRBV19 with TRBJ2-2; TRBD2 agrees at 15 bases. The length of the CDR3 is 17 residues. The V and J ends lost 6 bases and 7 bases, in that order; junction bases with no gene match: 9. Germline CDR1 reads LNHDA; CDR2 reads SQIVND (reference sequence). In nucleotides, the CDR3 is TGTGCCAGTAGCCTCCTTGGGACTAGCGGGAGGAGCGGGGAGCTGTTTTTT. Amino acids: CASSLLGTSGRSGELFF.

This chain uses TRBV4-1 with TRBJ2-3, with D possibly being TRBD2 (6 bases). V was shortened by 0 bases and J by 6 bases, with 19 bases between the two germline ends. The CDR3 is 17 amino acids. Germline V gene sequence: CDR1 MGHRA, CDR2 YSYEKL. In nucleotides, the CDR3 is TGCGCCAGCAGCCAAGACCGTGGGTTGCGGGATGGTGATACGCAGTATTTT. Translating it yields CASSQDRGLRDGDTQYF.

This clone was counted a single time. The rearrangement uses TRBV7-2 and TRBJ1-1; D ambiguous. The V gene lost 4 bases and the J gene lost 4 bases, with 16 bases spanning the gap. Germline V lookup: CDR1 SGHTA, CDR2 FQGNSA. The CDR3 is made up of 15 amino acids. The CDR3 sequence: CASSWGRRVGTEAFF. DNA for the CDR3: TGTGCCAGCAGCTGGGGTAGGCGGGTTGGCACTGAAGCTTTCTTT.

This clone has a single count. V usage is TRBV5-6 and J usage is TRBJ2-6; TRBD2 might be the D (5 bases). V lost 6 bases, J lost 5 bases, and 18 bases lay in between. The germline V gene encodes CDR1 SGHDT and CDR2 YYEEEE. The CDR3 consists of 16 residues. The CDR3 DNA follows: TGTGCCAGCAATCGGCTAGCTCCCTTCTGGGCCAACGTCCTGACTTTC. This translates into CASNRLAPFWANVLTF.

This clone was picked up a small number of times. The rearrangement joins TRBV28 to TRBJ2-7; weak D call: TRBD2 (6 bases). CDR1 is MDHEN, CDR2 SYDVKM, per germline. V was clipped by 6 bases and J by 3 bases, with 18 bases between them. The CDR3 sequence is 15 residues long. Here the CDR3 reads CASSAPGELNYEQYF. CDR3 nucleotides: TGTGCCAGCAGCGCCCCGGGAGAACTAAACTACGAGCAGTACTTC.

The chain carries TRBV3-1 (or the pseudogene TRBV3-2) and TRBJ2-2; D ambiguous. V lost 3 bases, J lost 6 bases, and 8 bases lay in between. This CDR3 is 13 amino acids long. CDR1 and CDR2 from the germline V gene are LGHDT and YNNKEL (reference sequence). Written as DNA, the CDR3 is TGTGCCAGCAGCCACGTGGGCTCCGGGGAGCTGTTTTTT. This sequence encodes CASSHVGSGELFF.

The V and J genes are TRBV5-1 and TRBJ2-3, with 10 nucleotides matching TRBD2. With V trimmed by 2 bases and J by 6 bases, 9 bases remained unmatched. The CDR3 is made up of 16 amino acids. Germline CDR1 SGHRS, CDR2 YFSETQ. The chain's CDR3 is CASSLRLAGAEDTQYF. CDR3 coding DNA: TGCGCCAGCAGCTTACGTCTAGCGGGAGCGGAGGATACGCAGTATTTT.

As concerns this clone: A much larger clonotype is one base distant, so this may be a read error. The rearrangement joins TRBV7-3 to TRBJ1-1, with no clear D. Germline V lookup: CDR1 SGHTA, CDR2 FQGTGA. Trimming left V 2 bases short and J 1 base short, with 5 bases between. The CDR3 has 13 amino acids. CDR3: CASSLHTNTEAFF. The CDR3 DNA follows: TGTGCCAGCAGCTTACACACGAACACTGAAGCTTTCTTT.

The V call is TRBV19, the J call TRBJ2-5; 7 positions agree with TRBD2. There are 15 residues in the CDR3. J gave up 5 bases and V 3 bases, and 9 bases lay outside the gene matches. The germline gives CDR1 LNHDA, CDR2 SQIVND (reference sequence). CDR3 loop: CASSIHQGGVETQYF. The CDR3, as DNA: TGTGCCAGTAGTATTCACCAGGGAGGGGTGGAGACCCAGTACTTC.

The V gene is TRBV27, the J gene TRBJ2-1; TRBD1 matches at 11 bases. The ends lost 3 bases at V and 6 bases at J; junction bases unmatched: 4. The CDR3 runs 15 residues. The V gene's germline CDR1 is MNHEY and CDR2 SMNVEV (reference sequence). CDR3 sequence (DNA): TGTGCCAGCAGTTTCCCAGGACAGGGGGCCAATGAGCAGTTCTTC. Its translation is CASSFPGQGANEQFF.

CDR3 sequence: CASSVYRGRPPEAFF. In DNA, the CDR3 is TGTGCCAGCAGCGTGTACAGGGGGCGCCCCCCTGAAGCTTTCTTT. The rearrangement joins TRBV5-8 to TRBJ1-1; 9 bases are a match to TRBD1. V was pared by 4 bases and J by 6 bases, with 10 bases of the junction left unmatched. CDR3 length equals 15 residues. The germline V gene has CDR1 SGHTS and CDR2 YDEGEE.

The CDR3: CASSQPGHVYGYTF. CDR3 coding DNA: TGTGCCAGCAGCCAGCCGGGACACGTCTATGGCTACACCTTC. The rearrangement uses TRBV3-1 (or the pseudogene TRBV3-2) and TRBJ1-2; D might be TRBD1 (6 bases). CDR1 is LGHDT and CDR2 is YNNKEL in the germline V gene (reference sequence). The CDR3 sequence is 14 residues long. V was cut by 3 bases and J by 4 bases, with 12 bases left in between.